The T cell receptor beta chain under discussion was sequenced for a study of blood T cell repertoires in COVID-19. Study context: The United States, Italy and Spain were the sources of the acute and convalescent COVID-19 samples. PBMCs, B-cell-depleted T cells, or T cells provided the cDNA or gDNA that made up the material.

Authors' data handling: Reference gene primers were amplified, and this amplification served to estimate nucleated cell counts. Produced via immunoSEQ multiplex PCR; TCRdb's table is partial and in-frame only. V and J calls and clone size are those listed in that table; D and trimming were worked out from the DNA. The sample includes 60,000 to 90,000 clones, around 84% seen only once; the top ten take approximately 20%. This clone was seen a few times. This sequence was found in a woman aged 45-65 years with acute or convalescent COVID-19. Sequenced: peripheral blood.

In DNA form, the CDR3 reads TGTGCCAGTAGGGCGGACAGGTCCTCCTACAATGAGCAGTTCTTC. Its translation is CASRADRSSYNEQFF. The V and J genes are TRBV19 and TRBJ2-1, with 7 bases that match TRBD1. The trim removed 6 bases at V and 0 bases at J, leaving 5 bases unmatched. Germline CDR1 reads LNHDA; CDR2 reads SQIVND (reference sequence). The CDR3 extends over 15 amino acids.